Listed below are T cell receptor beta chains from one sample, sequenced in a study. From the RT-PCR reads, TCRdb called clonotypes with MiXCR, one entry per CDR3 protein. The sample records about 700,000 distinct CDR3 sequences, approximately 15% being singletons. Sequencing input: memory CD4+ T cells from blood. The receptors were gathered from a female donor in good health, serving as a healthy control. The CDR3 runs from the conserved cysteine through the conserved F or W.

TRBJ1-3 TRBV2 CASSGQGRNTIYF
TRBJ1-5 TRBV11-2 CASSPGTGTQPQHF
TRBJ2-1 TRBV20-1 CSGDFGRAGNEQFF
TRBJ2-2 TRBV20-1 CSARGGLAGIGNTGELFF
TRBJ1-6 TRBV20-1 CSARDPQAPEPPLHF
TRBJ1-6 TRBV9 CASSARGARYSPLHF
TRBJ2-7 TRBV5-1 CASSLAIGRADPGEQYF
TRBJ1-3 TRBV5-5 CASSTRDTIGISGNTIYF
TRBJ2-7 TRBV10-3 CATGLGQGSREQYF
TRBJ2-5 TRBV29-1 CSVQVGGRAETQYF
TRBJ2-7 TRBV6-1 CASSGLAGGGREQYF
TRBJ1-5 TRBV20-1 CSARTGNEGNQPQHF
TRBJ2-1 TRBV3-1 CASSDGWSSYNEQFF
TRBJ2-3 TRBV30 CAWKILTASTDTQYF
TRBJ1-5 TRBV7-9 CASSLEANNQPQHF
TRBJ2-1 TRBV11-2 CASSIAGVNEQFF
TRBJ1-2 TRBV15 CATSRDLGTGYTNYGYTF
TRBJ1-2 TRBV19 CASSMEANYGYTF
TRBJ2-7 TRBV2 CASSVIQGMNEQYF
TRBJ1-2 TRBV7-2 CASSLAGTGGRGGYTF
TRBJ2-1 TRBV24-1 CATSDTKRLAGYNEQFF
TRBJ2-2 TRBV29-1 CSAGTGTGELFF
TRBJ1-3 TRBV3-1 CASSQVQVGNTIYF
TRBJ2-1 TRBV10-2 CASSDREPPPAF
TRBJ2-5 TRBV3-1 CASSLRTGAKETQYF
TRBJ2-1 TRBV12-3/TRBV12-4 CASSFSQRNEQFF
TRBJ1-1 TRBV10-3 CAISESGVAFF
TRBJ2-1 TRBV20-1 CSARVAGSSYNEQFF
TRBJ2-1 TRBV30 CAWSALDRGLQFF
TRBJ2-1 TRBV2 CASTDPGQGGNEQFF
TRBJ2-2 TRBV13 CASSTRSSGELFF
TRBJ2-3 TRBV10-3 CAMGGTDTQYF
TRBJ2-3 TRBV20-1 CSARENWDSSDTQYF
TRBJ1-2 TRBV20-1 CSARDLGRVNYGYTF
TRBJ2-5 TRBV6-5 CASSTGWKETQYF
TRBJ2-2 TRBV5-1 CASSPGLAGGRENKGEMFF
TRBJ1-3 TRBV20-1 CSARRPSGNTIYF
TRBJ2-3 TRBV9 CASSVAGTGAATMDTQYF
TRBJ2-2 TRBV6-5 CASTRGLSGELFF
TRBJ2-1 TRBV15 CATSRATTSGTHNEQFF
TRBJ2-7 TRBV11-1 CASSDRDRAGGEQYF
TRBJ1-1 TRBV10-3 CAISGRPDLIQTEAFF
TRBJ1-1 TRBV20-1 CSARVPGQGAEAFF
TRBJ2-1 TRBV6-2/TRBV6-3 CASSQRTGGHEQFF
TRBJ1-1 TRBV29-1 CSVDGFDTEAFF
TRBJ2-5 TRBV28 CASSLPGGAGETQYF
TRBJ2-7 TRBV7-2 CASSFSTTMTTEQYF
TRBJ2-2 TRBV3-1 CASSPMLAAGELFF
TRBJ2-1 TRBV12-3/TRBV12-4 CASTPGLPRREGEQFF
TRBJ1-4 TRBV6-5 CASSREKGAYEKLFF
TRBJ1-6 TRBV12-3/TRBV12-4 CASNKGNSPLHF